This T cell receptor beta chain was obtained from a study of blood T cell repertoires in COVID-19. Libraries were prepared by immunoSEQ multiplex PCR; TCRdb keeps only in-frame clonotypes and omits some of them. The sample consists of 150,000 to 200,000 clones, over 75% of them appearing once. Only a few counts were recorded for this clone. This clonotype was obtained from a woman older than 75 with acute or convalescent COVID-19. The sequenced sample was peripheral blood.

Written as DNA, the CDR3 is TGTGCCAGCAGTCCACCGGGACAGGGAAGGAAAAACACCATATATTTT. Encoded protein: CASSPPGQGRKNTIYF. V usage is TRBV6-6 and J usage is TRBJ1-3, with TRBD1 matching over 9 bases. Germline V lookup: CDR1 MNHNY, CDR2 SVGAGI (reference sequence). The CDR3 has 16 residues. V trimming: 5 bases; J trimming: 6 bases; junction bases outside the gene matches: 11.